This T cell receptor beta chain was sequenced in a study of T-cell memory formation after mild COVID-19. This clonotype was recorded at least ten times. Its cognate antigen is unknown. Per germline, CDR1 SGHTA and CDR2 FQGTGA. The CDR3 covers 19 residues. The germline V and J ends were trimmed by 0 bases and 0 bases, with 15 bases remaining between them. The authors produced TCR alpha and TCR beta cDNA libraries with sample barcodes and UMIs by 5'RACE using constant-segment primers. TCRdb analysed the 5' RACE reads with MiXCR anew, one entry per CDR3 protein. The sample shows 450,000 to 650,000 distinct CDR3 sequences, about 20% of them seen only once. Findings and limits, study-wide: Contracting clones from day 15 to 85 showed balanced CD4/CD8; later expanders favored CD4+. Researchers found some responding clones in pre-infection memory, a sign that cross-reactive memory joined. CD4+ contracting clones were mainly CM and EM; CD8+ ones, EMRA.

The chain carries TRBV7-3 and TRBJ1-6, with D unresolved. Material: PBMCs or a T cell subset sorted from them (not recorded which). The sequence derives from an adult woman who had mild COVID-19 (a few samples of this study predate the infection). Cell type and time point are not known. CDR3 sequence (DNA): TGTGCCAGCAGCTTAACGACCCCGGGCAGGAGCTCCTATAATTCACCCCTCCACTTT. This sequence encodes CASSLTTPGRSSYNSPLHF.